This T cell receptor beta chain was profiled in a study of T cell responses to AZD1222 COVID-19 vaccine. Germline V gene data show CDR1 as LNHDA and CDR2 as SQIVND (reference sequence). Unmatched junction bases numbered 11, after V lost 7 bases and J lost 1 base. CDR3 size: 18 residues. Here immunoSEQ multiplex PCR was the method, and the copy in TCRdb shows in-frame clones only, minus some. The data contain under 200,000 clones, around 89% of them singletons. Study outcomes and limitations: Most donors were white British, females outnumbered males, and clonal diversity was possibly underestimated.

As to this clone: What it recognizes is unknown.

This chain joins TRBV19 and TRBJ2-1, with 12 bases aligning to TRBD2. The source was peripheral blood, collected 28 days after the second AZD1222 dose. The clonotype comes from an adult who received the AZD1222 COVID-19 vaccine. CDR3 in DNA: TGTGCCAGTACCCTAGGGATCACTAGCGGGAGGTCCTACAATGAGCAGTTCTTC. Amino acid sequence: CASTLGITSGRSYNEQFF.